Listed below are T cell receptor beta chains from one sample, sequenced in a study of T cell responses to AZD1222 COVID-19 vaccine. The protocol was immunoSEQ multiplex PCR, while the TCRdb copy is restricted to in-frame clones and leaves out a portion. The table shows 150,000 to 200,000 clones, with about 91% occurring only once. The material sequenced was peripheral blood, taken 28 days after the second AZD1222 dose. These receptors originate from an adult who received the AZD1222 COVID-19 vaccine. CDR3s include the opening cysteine and the closing phenylalanine or tryptophan. Fields, in order: J gene, clone size, V gene, D gene, CDR3 DNA, CDR3 protein. D genes are given only for firm matches. Clone size is given for some rows only: seen once, a few or many times, or a class if the clone is expanded.

J gene: TRBJ1-4; clone size: NA; V gene: TRBV28; D gene: TRBD1; CDR3 DNA: TGTGCCAGTAGGACAGGATTGGAAAAACTGTTTTTT; CDR3 protein: CASRTGLEKLFF
J gene: TRBJ1-4; clone size: once; V gene: TRBV30; D gene: NA; CDR3 DNA: TGTGCCTGGAGTGTAGCCCAAAATGAAAAACTGTTTTTT; CDR3 protein: CAWSVAQNEKLFF
J gene: TRBJ1-2; clone size: once; V gene: TRBV30; D gene: TRBD1; CDR3 DNA: TGTGCCTGGAGTAGCACGTCGACAGGGGGGGGCTATGGCTACACCTTC; CDR3 protein: CAWSSTSTGGGYGYTF
J gene: TRBJ1-3; clone size: once; V gene: TRBV13; D gene: NA; CDR3 DNA: TGTGCCAGCAGCTCGTACAACAGCCGCCGGATGGACACCATATATTTT; CDR3 protein: CASSSYNSRRMDTIYF
J gene: TRBJ2-1; clone size: NA; V gene: TRBV27; D gene: TRBD2; CDR3 DNA: TGTGCCAGCAGTCCACAAGGACTAGCGGTCTACAATGAGCAGTTCTTC; CDR3 protein: CASSPQGLAVYNEQFF
J gene: TRBJ1-2; clone size: NA; V gene: TRBV29-1; D gene: NA; CDR3 DNA: TGCAGCGTACTGGCCGGGGGGGGCTACACCTTC; CDR3 protein: CSVLAGGGYTF
J gene: TRBJ1-1; clone size: NA; V gene: TRBV2; D gene: NA; CDR3 DNA: TGTGCCAGCAGTCAGGGTCAAGGGGACACTGAAGCTTTCTTT; CDR3 protein: CASSQGQGDTEAFF
J gene: TRBJ1-1; clone size: NA; V gene: TRBV5-1; D gene: NA; CDR3 DNA: TGCGCCAGCAGCTTTGGGCAAGGGGGTCGGGCCACTGAAGCTTTCTTT; CDR3 protein: CASSFGQGGRATEAFF
J gene: TRBJ2-7; clone size: NA; V gene: TRBV16; D gene: TRBD1; CDR3 DNA: TGTGCCAGCAGCCAATCCCGCGGGACAGGGCCCTCGGGTGCGCAGTACTTC; CDR3 protein: CASSQSRGTGPSGAQYF
J gene: TRBJ2-3; clone size: NA; V gene: TRBV13; D gene: TRBD2; CDR3 DNA: TGTGCCAGCAGCCCCATACTAGCGGGAGACTTCACAGATACGCAGTATTTT; CDR3 protein: CASSPILAGDFTDTQYF
J gene: TRBJ1-1; clone size: NA; V gene: TRBV3-1/TRBV3-2; D gene: TRBD1; CDR3 DNA: TGTGCCAGCAGCCAAGCCGGACAGGGGAACACTGAAGCTTTCTTT; CDR3 protein: CASSQAGQGNTEAFF
J gene: TRBJ2-7; clone size: NA; V gene: TRBV5-4; D gene: NA; CDR3 DNA: TGTGCCAGCAGCCCGGATTACGGGCAGGACTTCTACGAGCAGTACTTC; CDR3 protein: CASSPDYGQDFYEQYF
J gene: TRBJ2-5; clone size: NA; V gene: TRBV5-1; D gene: NA; CDR3 DNA: TGCGCCAGCAGCTTGGACGACTTTCTCTACTTC; CDR3 protein: CASSLDDFLYF
J gene: TRBJ1-2; clone size: NA; V gene: TRBV2; D gene: NA; CDR3 DNA: TGTGCCAGCAGTGAGGGGGCCAGGGTGGGCTACACCTTC; CDR3 protein: CASSEGARVGYTF
J gene: TRBJ2-1; clone size: NA; V gene: TRBV28; D gene: NA; CDR3 DNA: TGTGCCAGCACAGTTTTTACCCGTGCCAATGAGCAGTTCTTC; CDR3 protein: CASTVFTRANEQFF
J gene: TRBJ1-2; clone size: NA; V gene: TRBV30; D gene: NA; CDR3 DNA: TGTGCCTGGAGTGTGACAGGCTATGGCTACACCTTC; CDR3 protein: CAWSVTGYGYTF
J gene: TRBJ1-6; clone size: NA; V gene: TRBV5-1; D gene: NA; CDR3 DNA: TGCGCCAGCAGCTTGGGCGGGGATTCACCCCTCCACTTT; CDR3 protein: CASSLGGDSPLHF
J gene: TRBJ2-1; clone size: NA; V gene: TRBV4-2; D gene: TRBD1; CDR3 DNA: TGTGCCAGCAGCCAAGTGGACAGGGTGGGCTACAATGAGCAGTTCTTC; CDR3 protein: CASSQVDRVGYNEQFF
J gene: TRBJ1-1; clone size: NA; V gene: TRBV7-3; D gene: NA; CDR3 DNA: TGTGCCAGCAGCTTAAAAAGGATCACCAGGAACACTGAAGCTTTCTTT; CDR3 protein: CASSLKRITRNTEAFF
J gene: TRBJ1-1; clone size: NA; V gene: TRBV6-2/TRBV6-3; D gene: TRBD1; CDR3 DNA: TGTGCCAGCAGTTACTCGACAGGGGCGGGAACTGAAGCTTTCTTT; CDR3 protein: CASSYSTGAGTEAFF
J gene: TRBJ1-3; clone size: NA; V gene: TRBV6-6; D gene: NA; CDR3 DNA: TGTGCCAGCAGCCCGACAGGAGCTGGAAACACCATATATTTT; CDR3 protein: CASSPTGAGNTIYF
J gene: TRBJ2-7; clone size: NA; V gene: TRBV18; D gene: NA; CDR3 DNA: TGTGCCAGCTCACCAGTGGCTCTGGGTGGCTACGAGCAGTACTTC; CDR3 protein: CASSPVALGGYEQYF
J gene: TRBJ1-2; clone size: once; V gene: TRBV6-5; D gene: NA; CDR3 DNA: TGTGCCAGCAGTTACGGTCGGGAGTTCAACTATGGCTACACCTTC; CDR3 protein: CASSYGREFNYGYTF
J gene: TRBJ2-7; clone size: NA; V gene: TRBV5-8; D gene: NA; CDR3 DNA: TGTGCCAGCAGCTTAGGGGGGGGGAGCTCCTACGAGCAGTACTTC; CDR3 protein: CASSLGGGSSYEQYF
J gene: TRBJ1-5; clone size: NA; V gene: TRBV28; D gene: NA; CDR3 DNA: TGTGCCAGCAGTTCGCTACAGGGTGATTATAGCAATCAGCCCCAGCATTTT; CDR3 protein: CASSSLQGDYSNQPQHF
J gene: TRBJ2-1; clone size: NA; V gene: TRBV5-6; D gene: NA; CDR3 DNA: TGTGCCAGCAGCCCCCGGGAGAGGGCCCCACCCCAATACAATGAGCAGTTCTTC; CDR3 protein: CASSPRERAPPQYNEQFF
J gene: TRBJ1-2; clone size: NA; V gene: TRBV12-3/TRBV12-4; D gene: NA; CDR3 DNA: TGTGCCAGCAGTTTAGGAGTAAACTATGGCTACACCTTC; CDR3 protein: CASSLGVNYGYTF
J gene: TRBJ1-2; clone size: NA; V gene: TRBV11-1; D gene: NA; CDR3 DNA: TGTGCCAGCAGCCCGACAGGTGAAGGAGGCTACACCTTC; CDR3 protein: CASSPTGEGGYTF
J gene: TRBJ2-2; clone size: NA; V gene: TRBV4-1; D gene: NA; CDR3 DNA: TGCGCCAGCAGCCAAGTTGGGGGGATGCGAATCGCCGGGGAGCTGTTTTTT; CDR3 protein: CASSQVGGMRIAGELFF
J gene: TRBJ1-2; clone size: few; V gene: TRBV18; D gene: TRBD1; CDR3 DNA: TGTGCCAGCTCACCCTTCACAGGACAGGGCATTTATGGCTACACCTTC; CDR3 protein: CASSPFTGQGIYGYTF
J gene: TRBJ2-6; clone size: NA; V gene: TRBV6-1; D gene: TRBD1; CDR3 DNA: TGTGCCAGCAGGGAAGGGGGGACAGGGAGGAGTTCCGTCCTGACTTTC; CDR3 protein: CASREGGTGRSSVLTF
J gene: TRBJ2-3; clone size: few; V gene: TRBV5-4; D gene: NA; CDR3 DNA: TGTGCCAGCAGCCCCAGGCTTCTCGACGCAGATACGCAGTATTTT; CDR3 protein: CASSPRLLDADTQYF
J gene: TRBJ2-3; clone size: NA; V gene: TRBV11-2; D gene: NA; CDR3 DNA: TGTGCCAGCAGCTTAAGGGTGTCCCTAGCAGGGACAGATACGCAGTATTTT; CDR3 protein: CASSLRVSLAGTDTQYF
J gene: TRBJ1-2; clone size: NA; V gene: TRBV30; D gene: TRBD1; CDR3 DNA: TGTGCCTGGGCCGACAGGGGGTTGGGCTACACCTTC; CDR3 protein: CAWADRGLGYTF
J gene: TRBJ1-1; clone size: NA; V gene: TRBV4-1; D gene: NA; CDR3 DNA: TGCGCCAGCCAAAGTGCCCAGAGGGAATCTGAAGCTTTCTTT; CDR3 protein: CASQSAQRESEAFF
J gene: TRBJ1-1; clone size: NA; V gene: TRBV5-6; D gene: NA; CDR3 DNA: TGTGCCAGCAACTGGAGGGGGGTCGGGACTGAAGCTTTCTTT; CDR3 protein: CASNWRGVGTEAFF
J gene: TRBJ2-7; clone size: NA; V gene: TRBV19; D gene: TRBD2; CDR3 DNA: TGTGCCAGTAGTACCCAGGGAGGGAGCGTCGTCTACGAGCAGTACTTC; CDR3 protein: CASSTQGGSVVYEQYF
J gene: TRBJ2-5; clone size: NA; V gene: TRBV4-1; D gene: TRBD2; CDR3 DNA: TGCGCCAGCAGCCAAGGACGGTCCGGGACTAGCGGGGCCAAATACGGGACCCAGTACTTC; CDR3 protein: CASSQGRSGTSGAKYGTQYF
J gene: TRBJ2-1; clone size: NA; V gene: TRBV28; D gene: NA; CDR3 DNA: TGTGCCAGCAGTTTGGGCCATAGCGGCCACAATGAGCAGTTCTTC; CDR3 protein: CASSLGHSGHNEQFF
J gene: TRBJ1-2; clone size: NA; V gene: TRBV18; D gene: TRBD1; CDR3 DNA: TGTGCCAGCTCTCCGACAGGGTCCTATGGCTACACCTTC; CDR3 protein: CASSPTGSYGYTF
J gene: TRBJ2-5; clone size: NA; V gene: TRBV2; D gene: TRBD2; CDR3 DNA: TGTGCCAGCAGTGAATCGAGCGGGGGCGCGGAGACCCAGTACTTC; CDR3 protein: CASSESSGGAETQYF
J gene: TRBJ2-7; clone size: NA; V gene: TRBV29-1; D gene: TRBD2; CDR3 DNA: TGCAGCGTTGAAGAAAGGGGAGGGGCTTCCTACGAGCAGTACTTC; CDR3 protein: CSVEERGGASYEQYF
J gene: TRBJ1-2; clone size: NA; V gene: TRBV27; D gene: NA; CDR3 DNA: TGTGCCAGCAGTTTCCGAGGGGCGGGCTATGGCTACACCTTC; CDR3 protein: CASSFRGAGYGYTF
J gene: TRBJ2-2; clone size: NA; V gene: TRBV5-6; D gene: NA; CDR3 DNA: TGTGCCAGCAGCCTCGGAGGGAGGGGGGCCGACGGGGAGCTGTTTTTT; CDR3 protein: CASSLGGRGADGELFF
J gene: TRBJ1-4; clone size: NA; V gene: TRBV4-2; D gene: NA; CDR3 DNA: TGTGCCAGCAGCCCAAGGGGCGAGGATGAAAAACTGTTTTTT; CDR3 protein: CASSPRGEDEKLFF
J gene: TRBJ1-5; clone size: NA; V gene: TRBV6-6; D gene: NA; CDR3 DNA: TGTGCCATAGGTAGCAATCAGCCCCAGCATTTT; CDR3 protein: CAIGSNQPQHF
J gene: TRBJ2-7; clone size: NA; V gene: TRBV10-3; D gene: TRBD2; CDR3 DNA: TGTGCCATCAGTGAGCCCGGGACTAGCGGGAGCCACGAGCAGTACTTC; CDR3 protein: CAISEPGTSGSHEQYF